This T cell receptor (beta chain) is from a study of shared T cell receptors in the human thymus. Assay used: immunoSEQ multiplex PCR; TCRdb lists only in-frame clones, some missing. The sample has roughly 660,000 clones; 70% to 90% are singletons. V shed 0 bases and J 4 bases; nucleotides not matched to a gene: 9. The CDR3 contains 16 residues. Germline V gene data show CDR1 as GTSNPN and CDR2 as SVGIG (reference sequence). The same sample was also used in a study of human thymus T cells. As that study records: From resections taken during corrective heart surgery, the thymus tissue was obtained. Thymic and blood repertoires appeared to carry a bias in their V and J gene usage. Related research described strongly overlapping thymic repertoires in unrelated people.

The chain has TRBV30 and TRBJ2-5, with 9 bases identical to TRBD2. The sequencing sample was made of thymocytes. This sequence originates from a boy in the first two years of life with a congenital heart defect. The CDR3 spells CAWSVSGSAARETQYF. The CDR3 DNA reads TGTGCCTGGAGTGTTAGCGGGAGCGCAGCCCGAGAGACCCAGTACTTC. Full variable domain (outside the CDR3, taken from reference TRBV30 and TRBJ2-5): SQTIHQWPATLVQPVGSPLSLECTVEGTSNPNLYWYRQAAGRGLQLLFYSVGIGQISSEVPQNLSASRPQDRQFILSSKKLLLSDSGFYLCAWSVSGSAARETQYFGPGTRLLVL.